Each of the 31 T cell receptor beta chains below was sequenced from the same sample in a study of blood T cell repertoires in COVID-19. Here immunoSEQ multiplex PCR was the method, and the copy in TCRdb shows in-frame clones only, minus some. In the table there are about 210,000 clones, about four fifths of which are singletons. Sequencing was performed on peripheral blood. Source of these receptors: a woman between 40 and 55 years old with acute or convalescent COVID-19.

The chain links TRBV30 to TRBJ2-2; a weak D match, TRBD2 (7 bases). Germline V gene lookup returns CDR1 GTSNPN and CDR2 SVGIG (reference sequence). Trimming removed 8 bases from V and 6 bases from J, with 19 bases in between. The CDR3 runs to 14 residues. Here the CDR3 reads CAQRRGGGAGELFF. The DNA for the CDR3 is TGTGCCCAACGCAGAGGGGGAGGGGCCGGGGAGCTGTTTTTT.

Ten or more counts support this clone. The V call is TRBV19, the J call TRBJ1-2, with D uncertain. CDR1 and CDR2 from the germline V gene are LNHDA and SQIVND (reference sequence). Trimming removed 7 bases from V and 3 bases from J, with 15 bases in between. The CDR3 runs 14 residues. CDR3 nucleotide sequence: TGTGCCAGTACGAGGGTCATGGGTGACTATGGCTACACCTTC. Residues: CASTRVMGDYGYTF.

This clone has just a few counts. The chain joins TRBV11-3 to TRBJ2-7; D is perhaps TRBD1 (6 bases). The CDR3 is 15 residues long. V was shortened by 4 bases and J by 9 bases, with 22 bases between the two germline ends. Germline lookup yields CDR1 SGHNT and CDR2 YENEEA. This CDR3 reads CASSSDRDTPVRQYF. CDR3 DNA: TGTGCCAGCAGCTCGGATCGGGACACCCCAGTCCGGCAGTACTTC.

CDR3 sequence: CASSFGGYNYGYTF. The CDR3 nucleotides are TGTGCCAGCAGCTTTGGAGGATATAACTATGGCTACACCTTC. V is TRBV5-8 and J is TRBJ1-2; unclear D gene. V lost 2 bases and J 1 base, leaving 9 bases between the germline ends. In germline, CDR1 is SGHTS, CDR2 YDEGEE. The CDR3 totals 14 residues.

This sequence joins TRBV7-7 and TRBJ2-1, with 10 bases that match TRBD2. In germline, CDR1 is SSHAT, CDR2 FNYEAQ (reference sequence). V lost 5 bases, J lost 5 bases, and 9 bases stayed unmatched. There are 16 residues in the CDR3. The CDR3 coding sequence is TGTGCCAGCAGCCTCCTGCTAGCGGGAGCAAACAATGAGCAGTTCTTC. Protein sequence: CASSLLLAGANNEQFF. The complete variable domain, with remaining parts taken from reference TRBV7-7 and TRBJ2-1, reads GAGVSQSPRYKVTKRGQDVTLRCDPISSHATLYWYQQALGQGPEFLTYFNYEAQPDKSGLPSDRFSAERPEGSISTLTIQRTEQRDSAMYRCASSLLLAGANNEQFFGPGTRLTVL.

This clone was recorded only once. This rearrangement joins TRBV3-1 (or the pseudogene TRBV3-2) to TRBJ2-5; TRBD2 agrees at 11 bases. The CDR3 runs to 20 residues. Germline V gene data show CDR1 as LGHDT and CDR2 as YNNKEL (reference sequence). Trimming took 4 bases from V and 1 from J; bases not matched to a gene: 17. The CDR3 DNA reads TGTGCCAGCAGCCCTCTCGCGGTAGCGGGAGGGCCGGGAAGCCAAGAGACCCAGTACTTC. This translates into CASSPLAVAGGPGSQETQYF.

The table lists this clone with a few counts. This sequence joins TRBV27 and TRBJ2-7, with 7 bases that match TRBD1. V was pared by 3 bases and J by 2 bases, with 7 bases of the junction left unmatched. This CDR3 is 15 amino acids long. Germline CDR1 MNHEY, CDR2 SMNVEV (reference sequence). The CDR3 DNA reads TGTGCCAGCAGTTTCAAGGGGGCAGCGACCTACGAGCAGTACTTC. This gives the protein CASSFKGAATYEQYF.

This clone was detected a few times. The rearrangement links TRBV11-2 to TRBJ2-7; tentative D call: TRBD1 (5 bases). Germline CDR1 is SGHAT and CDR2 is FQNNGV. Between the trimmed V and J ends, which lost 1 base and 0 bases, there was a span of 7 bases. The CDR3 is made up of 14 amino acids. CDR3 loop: CASSLGQNSYEQYF. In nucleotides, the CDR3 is TGTGCCAGCAGCTTAGGACAGAACTCCTACGAGCAGTACTTC.

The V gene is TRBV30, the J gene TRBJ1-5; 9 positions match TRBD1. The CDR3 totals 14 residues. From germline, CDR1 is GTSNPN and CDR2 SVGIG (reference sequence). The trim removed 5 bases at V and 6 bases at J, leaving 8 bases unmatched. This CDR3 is CAWASGTGIQPQHF. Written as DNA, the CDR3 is TGTGCCTGGGCCTCCGGGACAGGGATTCAGCCCCAGCATTTT.

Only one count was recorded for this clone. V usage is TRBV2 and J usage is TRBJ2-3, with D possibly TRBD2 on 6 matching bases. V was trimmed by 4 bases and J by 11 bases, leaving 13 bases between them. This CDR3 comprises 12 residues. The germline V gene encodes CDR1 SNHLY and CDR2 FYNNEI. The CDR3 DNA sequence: TGTGCCAGCAGTGTAACTGGAGGGTTGCAGTATTTT. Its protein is CASSVTGGLQYF.

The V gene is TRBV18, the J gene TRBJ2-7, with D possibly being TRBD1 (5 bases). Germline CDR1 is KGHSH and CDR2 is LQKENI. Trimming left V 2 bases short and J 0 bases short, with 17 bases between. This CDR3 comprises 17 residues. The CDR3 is CASSPGPQDLLSYEQYF. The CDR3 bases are TGTGCCAGCTCACCAGGGCCACAGGACCTACTCTCCTACGAGCAGTACTTC.

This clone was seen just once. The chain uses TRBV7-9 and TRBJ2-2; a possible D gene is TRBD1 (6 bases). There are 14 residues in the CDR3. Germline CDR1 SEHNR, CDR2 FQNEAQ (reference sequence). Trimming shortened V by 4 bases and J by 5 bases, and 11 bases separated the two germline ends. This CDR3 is CASSSAGETGELFF. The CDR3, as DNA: TGTGCCAGCAGCTCCGCAGGGGAGACCGGGGAGCTGTTTTTT.

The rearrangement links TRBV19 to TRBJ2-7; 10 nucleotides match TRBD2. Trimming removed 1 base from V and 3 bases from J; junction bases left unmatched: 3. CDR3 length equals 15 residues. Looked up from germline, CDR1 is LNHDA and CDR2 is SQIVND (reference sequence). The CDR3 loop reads CASSIALAGDYEQYF. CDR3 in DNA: TGTGCCAGTAGTATAGCTCTAGCGGGGGACTACGAGCAGTACTTC.

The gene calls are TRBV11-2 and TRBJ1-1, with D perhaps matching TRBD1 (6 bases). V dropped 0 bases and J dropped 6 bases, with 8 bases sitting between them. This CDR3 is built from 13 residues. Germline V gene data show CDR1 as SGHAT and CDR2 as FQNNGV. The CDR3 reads CASSLDGGAEAFF. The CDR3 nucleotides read TGTGCCAGCAGCTTAGATGGGGGCGCTGAAGCTTTCTTT.

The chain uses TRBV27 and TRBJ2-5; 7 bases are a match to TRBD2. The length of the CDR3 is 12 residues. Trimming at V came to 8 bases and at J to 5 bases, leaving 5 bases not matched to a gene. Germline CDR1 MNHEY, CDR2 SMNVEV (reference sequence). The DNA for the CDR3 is TGTGCCAGCGACGTAGCGGGTGAGACCCAGTACTTC. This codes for CASDVAGETQYF.

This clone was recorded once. The CDR3 loop reads CASSVGQGTYEQYF. In DNA form, the CDR3 reads TGTGCCAGCAGTGTGGGACAGGGAACCTACGAGCAGTACTTC. This rearrangement joins TRBV2 to TRBJ2-7, with 9 bases aligning to TRBD1. V lost 4 bases and J lost 2; bases outside the gene matches: 3. The germline V gene has CDR1 SNHLY and CDR2 FYNNEI. The CDR3 has 14 amino acids. The whole variable domain, remainder taken from reference TRBV2 and TRBJ2-7, is EPEVTQTPSHQVTQMGQEVILRCVPISNHLYFYWYRQILGQKVEFLVSFYNNEISEKSEIFDDQFSVERPDGSNFTLKIRSTKLEDSAMYFCASSVGQGTYEQYFGPGTRLTVT.

The CDR3, as DNA: TGTGCCAGCAGCCAAGTAGGGACTAGCGGGACTCAGGAGCAGTTCTTC. Translating gives CASSQVGTSGTQEQFF. V and J are TRBV3-1 (or the pseudogene TRBV3-2) and TRBJ2-1; 13 nucleotides align to TRBD2. This CDR3 comprises 16 residues. From germline, CDR1 is LGHDT and CDR2 YNNKEL (reference sequence). J gave up 10 bases and V 1 base, and 7 bases lay outside the gene matches.

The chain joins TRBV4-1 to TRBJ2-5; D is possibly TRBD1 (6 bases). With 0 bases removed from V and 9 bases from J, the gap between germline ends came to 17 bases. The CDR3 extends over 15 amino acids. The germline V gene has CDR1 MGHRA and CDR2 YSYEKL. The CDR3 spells CASSQDLQGAWAQYF. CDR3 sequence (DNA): TGCGCCAGCAGCCAAGATCTACAGGGAGCTTGGGCCCAGTACTTC.

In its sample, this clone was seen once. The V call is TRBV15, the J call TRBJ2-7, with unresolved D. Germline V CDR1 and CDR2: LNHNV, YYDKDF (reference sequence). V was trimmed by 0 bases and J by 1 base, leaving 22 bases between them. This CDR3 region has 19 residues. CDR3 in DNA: TGTGCCACCAGCAGAGATCGGCTAAAAGACTTGGAGCTATCCTACGAGCAGTACTTC. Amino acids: CATSRDRLKDLELSYEQYF.

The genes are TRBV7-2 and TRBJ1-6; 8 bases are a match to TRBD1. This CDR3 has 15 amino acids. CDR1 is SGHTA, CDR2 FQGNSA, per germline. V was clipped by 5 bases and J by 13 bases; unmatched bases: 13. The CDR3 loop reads CASSQRTGQGQPLHF. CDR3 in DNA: TGTGCCAGCAGCCAAAGGACAGGGCAGGGGCAGCCCCTCCACTTT.

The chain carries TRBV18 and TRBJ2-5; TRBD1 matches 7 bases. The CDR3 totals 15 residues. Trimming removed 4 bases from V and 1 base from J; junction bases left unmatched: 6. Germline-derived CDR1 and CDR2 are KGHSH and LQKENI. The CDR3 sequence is CASSQRTGAQETQYF. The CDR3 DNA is TGTGCCAGCTCACAGCGAACAGGGGCCCAAGAGACCCAGTACTTC.

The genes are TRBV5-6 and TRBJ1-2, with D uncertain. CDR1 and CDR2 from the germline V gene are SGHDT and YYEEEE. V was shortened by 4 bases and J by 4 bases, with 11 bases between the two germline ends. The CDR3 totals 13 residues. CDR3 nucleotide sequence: TGTGCCAGCAGCGGGCAACTCGGCTATGGCTACACCTTC. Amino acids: CASSGQLGYGYTF.

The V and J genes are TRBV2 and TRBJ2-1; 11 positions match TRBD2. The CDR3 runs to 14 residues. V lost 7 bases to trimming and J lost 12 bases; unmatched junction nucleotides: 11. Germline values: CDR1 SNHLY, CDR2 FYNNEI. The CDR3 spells CASTGTSGFGGQFF. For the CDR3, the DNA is TGTGCCAGCACCGGGACTAGCGGATTTGGGGGGCAGTTCTTC. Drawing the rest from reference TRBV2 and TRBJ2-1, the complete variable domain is EPEVTQTPSHQVTQMGQEVILRCVPISNHLYFYWYRQILGQKVEFLVSFYNNEISEKSEIFDDQFSVERPDGSNFTLKIRSTKLEDSAMYFCASTGTSGFGGQFFGPGTRLTVL.

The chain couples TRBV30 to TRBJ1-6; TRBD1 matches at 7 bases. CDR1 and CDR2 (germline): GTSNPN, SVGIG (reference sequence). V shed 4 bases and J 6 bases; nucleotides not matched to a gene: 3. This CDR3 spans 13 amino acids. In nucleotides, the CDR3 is TGTGCCTGGAACTGGGACAGTAATTCACCCCTCCACTTT. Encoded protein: CAWNWDSNSPLHF.

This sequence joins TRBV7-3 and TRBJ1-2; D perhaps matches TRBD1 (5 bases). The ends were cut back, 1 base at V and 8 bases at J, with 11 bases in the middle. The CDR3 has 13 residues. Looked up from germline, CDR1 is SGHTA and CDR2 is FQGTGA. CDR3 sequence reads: CASSLRGGHGYTF. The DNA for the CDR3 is TGTGCCAGCAGCTTAAGGGGCGGTCACGGCTACACCTTC.

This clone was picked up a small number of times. The CDR3 nucleotides are TGTGCCAGCAGCCGCCGGGACAGGGGTCTTGGCTACACCTTC. Protein product: CASSRRDRGLGYTF. The chain recombines TRBV5-6 with TRBJ1-2, with 10 bases that match TRBD1. The germline CDR1 and CDR2 sequences are SGHDT and YYEEEE. This CDR3 region has 14 residues. V lost 4 bases to trimming and J lost 7 bases; unmatched junction nucleotides: 7. The full variable domain, with the rest looked up from reference TRBV5-6 and TRBJ1-2, is DAGVTQSPTHLIKTRGQQVTLRCSPKSGHDTVSWYQQALGQGPQFIFQYYEEEERQRGNFPDRFSGHQFPNYSSELNVNALLLGDSALYLCASSRRDRGLGYTFGSGTRLTVV.

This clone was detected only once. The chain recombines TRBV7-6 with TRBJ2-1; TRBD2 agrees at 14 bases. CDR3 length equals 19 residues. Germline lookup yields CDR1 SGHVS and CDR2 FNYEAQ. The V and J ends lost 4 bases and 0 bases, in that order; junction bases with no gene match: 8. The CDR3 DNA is TGTGCCAGCAGCTCGGGACTAGCGGGGGCCCGCAGCTCCTACAATGAGCAGTTCTTC. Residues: CASSSGLAGARSSYNEQFF.

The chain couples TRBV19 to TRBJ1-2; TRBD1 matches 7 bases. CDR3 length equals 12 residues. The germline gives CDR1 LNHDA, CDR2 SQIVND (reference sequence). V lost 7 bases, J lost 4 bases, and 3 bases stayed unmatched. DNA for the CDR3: TGTGCCAGTAAGGCAGGGGGCTATGGCTACACCTTC. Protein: CASKAGGYGYTF.

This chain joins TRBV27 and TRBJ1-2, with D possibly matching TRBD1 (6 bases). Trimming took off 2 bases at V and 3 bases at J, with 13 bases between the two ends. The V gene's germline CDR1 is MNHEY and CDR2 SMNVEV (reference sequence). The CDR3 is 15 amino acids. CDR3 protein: CASSLAPTGDYGYTF. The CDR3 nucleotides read TGTGCCAGCAGTTTAGCCCCGACAGGAGACTATGGCTACACCTTC.

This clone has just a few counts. Here the CDR3 reads CSASTDGAGNTIYF. The CDR3 DNA reads TGCAGTGCTAGTACCGACGGGGCTGGAAACACCATATATTTT. The V gene is TRBV20-1, the J gene TRBJ1-3; no definite D call. Germline CDR1 reads DFQATT; CDR2 reads SNEGSKA (reference sequence). V was clipped by 3 bases and J by 2 bases, with 11 bases between them. CDR3 size: 14 residues.

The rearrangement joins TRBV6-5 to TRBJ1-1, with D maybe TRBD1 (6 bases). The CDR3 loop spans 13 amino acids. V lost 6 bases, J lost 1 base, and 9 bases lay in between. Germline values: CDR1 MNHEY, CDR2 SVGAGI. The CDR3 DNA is TGTGCCAGCAGCCAGGGGTCGAACACTGAAGCTTTCTTT. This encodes CASSQGSNTEAFF.